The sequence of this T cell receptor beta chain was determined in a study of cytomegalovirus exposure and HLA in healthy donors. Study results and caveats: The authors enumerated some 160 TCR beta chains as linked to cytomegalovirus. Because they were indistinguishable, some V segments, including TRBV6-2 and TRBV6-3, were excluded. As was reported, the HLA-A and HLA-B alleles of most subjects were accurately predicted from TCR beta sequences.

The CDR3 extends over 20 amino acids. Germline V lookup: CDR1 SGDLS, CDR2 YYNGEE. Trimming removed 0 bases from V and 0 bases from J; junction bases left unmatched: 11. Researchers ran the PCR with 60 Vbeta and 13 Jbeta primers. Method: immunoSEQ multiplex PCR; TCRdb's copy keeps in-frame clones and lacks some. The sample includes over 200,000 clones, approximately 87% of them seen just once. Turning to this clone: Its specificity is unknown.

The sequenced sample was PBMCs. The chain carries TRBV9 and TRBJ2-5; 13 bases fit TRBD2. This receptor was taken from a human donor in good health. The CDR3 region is CASSVGLGTSGTTYQETQYF. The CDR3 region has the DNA TGTGCCAGCAGCGTAGGACTCGGGACTAGCGGGACCACGTACCAAGAGACCCAGTACTTC.